Listed here are 19 T cell receptor beta chains from one sample, sequenced in a study of PD-1 blockade in classical Hodgkin lymphoma. The repertoire was sequenced with immunoSEQ multiplex PCR; TCRdb's copy has only in-frame clones and lacks some. The sample records about 30,000 clones, approximately 94% being singletons. Time point noted: newly diagnosed, previously untreated cHL patient sample. Sample: peripheral blood mononuclear cells (PBMCs). All receptors come from a human donor with classical Hodgkin lymphoma.

The rearrangement uses TRBV6-5 and TRBJ2-1, with 7 positions matching TRBD1. Germline V gene sequence: CDR1 MNHEY, CDR2 SVGAGI. The CDR3 contains 14 residues. V was pared by 6 bases and J by 8 bases, with 10 bases of the junction left unmatched. DNA for the CDR3: TGTGCCAGCAGAAGCCCGGGACAGTGGGATGAGCAGTTCTTC. Translated: CASRSPGQWDEQFF.

This clone was seen a single time. The chain is built from TRBV2 and TRBJ1-1, with D tentatively TRBD1 (6 bases). The germline V gene encodes CDR1 SNHLY and CDR2 FYNNEI. This CDR3 has 17 residues. V lost 5 bases, J lost 1 base, and 20 bases lay in between. CDR3 amino acids: CASSPRWGALTNTEAFF. CDR3 nucleotide sequence: TGTGCCAGCAGTCCAAGATGGGGGGCTCTGACGAACACTGAAGCTTTCTTT.

The chain couples TRBV7-2 to TRBJ2-5, with no clear D. Trimming left V 5 bases short and J 5 bases short, with 15 bases between. Looked up from germline, CDR1 is SGHTA and CDR2 is FQGNSA. The CDR3 has 14 amino acids. CDR3 in amino acids: CASSRALTGETQYF. The CDR3 nucleotides read TGTGCCAGCAGCCGGGCCCTAACCGGGGAGACCCAGTACTTC.

This sequence joins TRBV9 and TRBJ2-1, with D perhaps matching TRBD2 (5 bases). Germline lookup yields CDR1 SGDLS and CDR2 YYNGEE. The CDR3 has 14 residues. The V gene lost 1 base and the J gene lost 7 bases, with 12 bases spanning the gap. The CDR3 region has the DNA TGTGCCAGCAGCGTAAGGGTGTCGGGGAATGAGCAGTTCTTC. Protein sequence: CASSVRVSGNEQFF. Supplemented by reference TRBV9 and TRBJ2-1, the full variable domain reads DSGVTQTPKHLITATGQRVTLRCSPRSGDLSVYWYQQSLDQGLQFLIQYYNGEERAKGNILERFSAQQFPDLHSELNLSSLELGDSALYFCASSVRVSGNEQFFGPGTRLTVL.

This clone has only one observation. The rearrangement joins TRBV6-1 to TRBJ2-7, with 11 positions matching TRBD2. The CDR3 has 16 residues. Germline-derived CDR1 and CDR2 are MNHNS and SASEGT. Trimming took 3 bases from V and 0 from J; bases not matched to a gene: 4. CDR3 region: CASSEEGLAGSYEQYF. The CDR3 DNA sequence: TGTGCCAGCAGTGAGGAAGGACTAGCGGGCTCCTACGAGCAGTACTTC.

The chain couples TRBV4-3 to TRBJ2-7, with 9 bases aligning to TRBD2. Germline trimming cut 6 bases from V and 4 bases from J; bases unmatched to any gene: 10. Germline V gene lookup returns CDR1 LGHNA and CDR2 YSLEER. The length of the CDR3 is 15 residues. CDR3 nucleotide sequence: TGCGCCAGCAGTAAAAACCTAGCGGGGAGGTACGAGCAGTACTTC. This translates into CASSKNLAGRYEQYF.

The CDR3 loop reads CASSLDRLSGNTIYF. The CDR3 coding sequence is TGCGCCAGCAGCTTGGACCGCCTCTCTGGAAACACCATATATTTT. This chain uses TRBV5-1 with TRBJ1-3; D is unclear. Germline CDR1 SGHRS, CDR2 YFSETQ. The CDR3 spans 15 residues. The V gene lost 0 bases and the J gene lost 0 bases, with 7 bases spanning the gap.

The V and J genes are TRBV30 and TRBJ1-3; D is possibly TRBD1 (6 bases). The CDR3 spans 14 residues. V dropped 0 bases and J dropped 1 base, with 7 bases sitting between them. Germline CDR1 reads GTSNPN; CDR2 reads SVGIG (reference sequence). CDR3 bases: TGTGCCTGGAGTGTCCAGGGGTCTGGAAACACCATATATTTT. It is translated as CAWSVQGSGNTIYF.

The genes are TRBV6-1 and TRBJ2-5; no reliable D call. This CDR3 is built from 12 residues. Germline values: CDR1 MNHNS, CDR2 SASEGT. Between the trimmed V and J ends, which lost 5 bases and 7 bases, there was a span of 11 bases. The CDR3 region is CASSYNGRTQYF. CDR3 bases: TGTGCCAGCAGTTATAACGGAAGGACCCAGTACTTC.

The chain is built from TRBV4-2 and TRBJ1-4; D ambiguous. From germline, CDR1 is LGHNA and CDR2 YNFKEQ. The CDR3 has 11 amino acids. With 0 bases removed from V and 13 bases from J, the gap between germline ends came to 6 bases. The CDR3 coding sequence is TGTGCCAGCAGCCAAGATTGGAGACTGTTTTTT. It codes for CASSQDWRLFF.

The chain couples TRBV5-4 to TRBJ2-3, with 13 bases lining up with TRBD2. CDR3 length: 17 residues. Germline loops: CDR1 SGHNT, CDR2 YYREEE (reference sequence). Trimming at V came to 4 bases and at J to 3 bases, leaving 8 bases not matched to a gene. The CDR3 nucleotides read TGTGCCAGCAGCCCAAACCAGGGACTAGCGGGAACAGATACGCAGTATTTT. Protein product: CASSPNQGLAGTDTQYF.

The CDR3 bases are TGTGCCACCAGCAGAGATGCCAGGAGTGAAGCTTTCTTT. This gives the protein CATSRDARSEAFF. The rearrangement links TRBV15 to TRBJ1-1; D is unresolved. The CDR3 sequence is 13 residues long. Looked up from germline, CDR1 is LNHNV and CDR2 is YYDKDF (reference sequence). Trimming removed 0 bases from V and 7 bases from J, with 9 bases in between.

V gene TRBV6-6 combines with J gene TRBJ2-7; D is possibly TRBD1 (6 bases). Germline V gene sequence: CDR1 MNHNY, CDR2 SVGAGI (reference sequence). V was shortened by 0 bases and J by 3 bases, with 9 bases between the two germline ends. CDR3 size: 14 residues. The CDR3 reads CASSYSRGSYEQYF. CDR3 nucleotides: TGTGCCAGCAGTTACTCCAGGGGTAGCTACGAGCAGTACTTC.

The gene calls are TRBV9 and TRBJ1-1; 8 bases match TRBD1. V was pared by 4 bases and J by 0 bases, with 5 bases of the junction left unmatched. This CDR3 is built from 15 residues. The germline CDR1 and CDR2 sequences are SGDLS and YYNGEE. CDR3 sequence reads: CASSRRQGMNTEAFF. Here the CDR3 DNA reads TGTGCCAGCAGCAGACGACAGGGGATGAACACTGAAGCTTTCTTT.

The chain has TRBV2 and TRBJ2-2; 8 bases are a match to TRBD1. Germline V gene data show CDR1 as SNHLY and CDR2 as FYNNEI. V lost 8 bases to trimming and J lost 1 base; unmatched junction nucleotides: 6. This CDR3 is 15 amino acids long. The CDR3 sequence is CASDPGQVNTGELFF. CDR3 DNA sequence: TGTGCCAGCGATCCGGGACAGGTGAACACCGGGGAGCTGTTTTTT.

This rearrangement joins TRBV28 to TRBJ2-4; perhaps D is TRBD1 or TRBD2 (5 bases each). CDR1 is MDHEN, CDR2 SYDVKM, per germline. CDR3 length: 15 residues. The germline V and J ends were trimmed by 3 bases and 9 bases, with 18 bases remaining between them. The CDR3 bases are TGTGCCAGCAGTTTCAGGCTAAGAGGGGTGGGCATTCAGTACTTC. Translated: CASSFRLRGVGIQYF.

The chain is built from TRBV19 and TRBJ1-5, with D hard to call. V lost 1 base and J lost 2, with 6 bases in between. The germline gives CDR1 LNHDA, CDR2 SQIVND (reference sequence). The CDR3 consists of 14 residues. The DNA for the CDR3 is TGTGCCAGTAGTATAGTAGCCGGCAATCAGCCCCAGCATTTT. This encodes CASSIVAGNQPQHF.

The chain combines TRBV6-5 with TRBJ2-7; 8 bases align to TRBD2. Trimming removed 6 bases from V and 4 bases from J; junction bases left unmatched: 11. This CDR3 is 15 amino acids long. Germline assignment: CDR1 MNHEY and CDR2 SVGAGI. The CDR3 DNA reads as TGTGCCAGCAGCCGAGGGGTAGCGGGGTCTTACGAGCAGTACTTC. Protein sequence: CASSRGVAGSYEQYF.

This chain joins TRBV5-1 and TRBJ2-7, with D possibly matching TRBD2 (5 bases). Germline CDR1 is SGHRS and CDR2 is YFSETQ. The CDR3 sequence is 13 residues long. V lost 1 base and J 3 bases, leaving 8 bases between the germline ends. CDR3 nucleotide sequence: TGCGCCAGCAGCTTGACTAGTTTCTACGAGCAGTACTTC. This gives the protein CASSLTSFYEQYF.